The 5 T cell receptor beta chains listed next were all sequenced from one sample in a study of blood T cell repertoires in COVID-19. Profiled with immunoSEQ multiplex PCR; TCRdb holds only in-frame clones, not every one. The sample consists of 100,000 or so clones, approximately 89% of them appearing once. The sequencing sample was made of peripheral blood. These receptors were collected from a man aged 50-60 years with active COVID-19.

This chain connects TRBV10-2 to TRBJ2-3; 8 nucleotides line up with TRBD2. V trimming: 6 bases; J trimming: 2 bases; junction bases outside the gene matches: 4. The germline V gene has CDR1 WSHSY and CDR2 SAAADI. This CDR3 comprises 14 residues. CDR3 region: CASSIAGLTDTQYF. The CDR3 DNA follows: TGCGCCAGCAGCATAGCGGGACTCACAGATACGCAGTATTTT.

This chain connects TRBV4-1 to TRBJ1-2, with no clear D. Germline V gene sequence: CDR1 MGHRA, CDR2 YSYEKL. Trimming stripped 2 bases from V and 4 bases from J, with 14 bases between. The CDR3 spans 15 residues. CDR3 coding DNA: TGCGCCAGCAGCCAACCGTTTGGCAGGATCTATGGCTACACCTTC. Translating it yields CASSQPFGRIYGYTF.

DNA of the CDR3: TGTGCCAGCAGCAGCGGGGGCAGGGAAAAACTGTTTTTT. Translated: CASSSGGREKLFF. The chain employs TRBV3-1 (or the pseudogene TRBV3-2) and TRBJ1-4, with D perhaps TRBD1 (6 bases). Germline V lookup: CDR1 LGHDT, CDR2 YNNKEL (reference sequence). The CDR3 runs 13 residues. Trimming took off 5 bases at V and 8 bases at J, with 12 bases between the two ends.

Remarks on this clone: At one of its ends the junction is not consistent with the germline gene, which may arise from a read error. The chain employs TRBV5-6 and TRBJ2-3; tentative D call: TRBD2 (5 bases). Germline V lookup: CDR1 SGHDT, CDR2 YYEEEE. CDR3 length: 15 amino acids. The CDR3 DNA reads TGTGCCAGCAGATTGGGGAGAGGACTGGGTGGGACGCAGTATTTT. Encoded protein: CASRLGRGLGGTQYF. Supplemented by reference TRBV5-6 and TRBJ2-3, the full variable domain reads DAGVTQSPTHLIKTRGQQVTLRCSPKSGHDTVSWYQQALGQGPQFIFQYYEEEERQRGNFPDRFSGHQFPNYSSELNVNALLLGDSALYLCASRLGRGLGGTQYFGPGTRLTVL.

The chain is built from TRBV19 and TRBJ1-5; 7 bases are a match to TRBD1. Germline assignment: CDR1 LNHDA and CDR2 SQIVND (reference sequence). The CDR3 runs to 18 residues. V shed 3 bases, J shed 3 bases, and the junction held 14 bases outside the gene matches. The CDR3 spells CASSIKAIARGSNQPQHF. The CDR3 bases are TGTGCCAGTAGTATTAAAGCAATTGCCAGGGGGTCCAATCAGCCCCAGCATTTT.